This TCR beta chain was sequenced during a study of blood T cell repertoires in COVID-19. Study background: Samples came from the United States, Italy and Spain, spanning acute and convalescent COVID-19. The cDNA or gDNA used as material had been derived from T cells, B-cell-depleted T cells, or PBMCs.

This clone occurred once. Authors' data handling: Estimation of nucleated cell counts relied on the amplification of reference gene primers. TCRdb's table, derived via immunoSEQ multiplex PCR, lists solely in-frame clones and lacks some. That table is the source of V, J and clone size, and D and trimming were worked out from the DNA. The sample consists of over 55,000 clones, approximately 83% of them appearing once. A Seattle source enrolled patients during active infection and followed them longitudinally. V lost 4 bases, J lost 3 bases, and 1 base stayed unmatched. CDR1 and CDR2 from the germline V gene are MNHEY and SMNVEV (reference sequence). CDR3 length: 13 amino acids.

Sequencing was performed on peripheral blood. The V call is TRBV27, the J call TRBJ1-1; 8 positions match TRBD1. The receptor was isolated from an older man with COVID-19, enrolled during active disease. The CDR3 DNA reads TGTGCCAGCAGTTCGGACAGGGACACTGAAGCTTTCTTT. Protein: CASSSDRDTEAFF.